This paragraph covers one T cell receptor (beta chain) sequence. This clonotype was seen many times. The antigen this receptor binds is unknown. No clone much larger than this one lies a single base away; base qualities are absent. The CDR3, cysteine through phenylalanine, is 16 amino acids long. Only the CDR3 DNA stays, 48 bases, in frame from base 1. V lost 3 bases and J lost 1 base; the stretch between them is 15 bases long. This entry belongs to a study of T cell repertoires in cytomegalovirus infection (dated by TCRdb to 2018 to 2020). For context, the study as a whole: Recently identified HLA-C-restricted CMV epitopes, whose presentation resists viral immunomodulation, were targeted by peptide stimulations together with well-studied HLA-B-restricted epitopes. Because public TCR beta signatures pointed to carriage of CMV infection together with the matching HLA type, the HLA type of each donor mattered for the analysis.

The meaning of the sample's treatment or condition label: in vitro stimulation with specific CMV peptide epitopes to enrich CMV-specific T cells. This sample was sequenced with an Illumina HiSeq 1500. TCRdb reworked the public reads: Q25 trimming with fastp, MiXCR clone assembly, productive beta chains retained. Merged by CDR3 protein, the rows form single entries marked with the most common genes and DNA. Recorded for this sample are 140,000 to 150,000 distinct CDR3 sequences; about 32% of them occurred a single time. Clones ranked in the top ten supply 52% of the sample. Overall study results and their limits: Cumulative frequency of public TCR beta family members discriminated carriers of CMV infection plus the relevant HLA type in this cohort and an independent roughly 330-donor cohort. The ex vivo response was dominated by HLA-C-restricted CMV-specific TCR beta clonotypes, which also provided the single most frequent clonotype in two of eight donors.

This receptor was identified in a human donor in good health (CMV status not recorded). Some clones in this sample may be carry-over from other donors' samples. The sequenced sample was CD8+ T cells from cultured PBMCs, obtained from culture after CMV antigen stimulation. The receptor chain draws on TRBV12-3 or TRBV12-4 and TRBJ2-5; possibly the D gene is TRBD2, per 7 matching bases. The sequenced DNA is TGTGCCAGCAGTTTGTGGGGGGGCGATCCCCAAGAGACCCAGTACTTC. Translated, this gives CASSLWGGDPQETQYF.